The 15 T cell receptor beta chains presented below share a single source sample, sequenced in a study of beta chain features in type 1 diabetes. General study results and limits: TCRB CDR3s from Type 1 diabetes patients were moderately but significantly shorter in all four CD4+ subsets.

No antigen has been identified for these receptors. Reverse transcribing all isolated RNA meant expressed TCRB transcripts were sequenced. Sequencing was performed with immunoSEQ multiplex PCR; in TCRdb, only in-frame clones are kept and a portion is missing. In the table there are some 660,000 clones, around 15% of which are singletons. The specimen was naive CD4+ T cells from blood. These receptors all come from a man younger than 35 with type 1 diabetes.

The chain uses TRBV7-8 and TRBJ1-3, with D unresolved. The ends were cut back, 0 bases at V and 0 bases at J, with 15 bases in the middle. The CDR3 runs to 18 residues. Germline loops: CDR1 SGHVS, CDR2 FQNEAQ. Here the CDR3 reads CASSLAIGGGSSGNTIYF. In DNA, the CDR3 is TGTGCCAGCAGCTTAGCAATAGGAGGAGGCAGCTCTGGAAACACCATATATTTT. Full variable domain (outside the CDR3, taken from reference TRBV7-8 and TRBJ1-3): GAGVSQSPRYKVAKRGQDVALRCDPISGHVSLFWYQQALGQGPEFLTYFQNEAQLDKSGLPSDRFFAERPEGSVSTLKIQRTQQEDSAVYLCASSLAIGGGSSGNTIYFGEGSWLTVV.

The chain is built from TRBV7-9 and TRBJ2-3; 7 nucleotides agree with TRBD2. The trim removed 4 bases at V and 2 bases at J, leaving 6 bases unmatched. Germline loops: CDR1 SEHNR, CDR2 FQNEAQ (reference sequence). The CDR3 covers 15 residues. The CDR3 region has the DNA TGTGCCAGCAGCTCAACGAGCGGGACCACAGATACGCAGTATTTT. This codes for CASSSTSGTTDTQYF.

The rearrangement joins TRBV7-9 to TRBJ2-7; possibly TRBD1 for D (6 bases). The CDR3 covers 15 residues. CDR1 is SEHNR, CDR2 FQNEAQ, per germline (reference sequence). The V gene lost 6 bases and the J gene lost 0 bases, with 15 bases spanning the gap. CDR3 protein: CASSSRTVSSYEQYF. CDR3 bases: TGTGCCAGCAGTAGCAGGACAGTGAGCTCCTACGAGCAGTACTTC.

This chain joins TRBV27 and TRBJ2-5; D is possibly TRBD1 or TRBD2 (5 bases each). CDR3 size: 15 residues. The germline V gene encodes CDR1 MNHEY and CDR2 SMNVEV (reference sequence). Trimming removed 6 bases from V and 5 bases from J, with 19 bases in between. This CDR3 reads CASRRDGTLLETQYF. The CDR3 nucleotides are TGTGCCAGCAGACGGGACGGTACATTACTGGAGACCCAGTACTTC.

This chain uses TRBV7-9 with TRBJ2-5, with TRBD1 matching over 9 bases. J gave up 5 bases and V 4 bases, and 8 bases lay outside the gene matches. This CDR3 comprises 15 residues. Germline CDR1 is SEHNR and CDR2 is FQNEAQ (reference sequence). This CDR3 reads CASSSGQGVIETQYF. The CDR3 DNA reads as TGTGCCAGCAGCTCGGGACAGGGAGTGATTGAGACCCAGTACTTC.

This clone was seen once. The chain joins TRBV6-5 to TRBJ1-2; 7 bases are a match to TRBD1. The CDR3 extends over 13 amino acids. Per germline, CDR1 MNHEY and CDR2 SVGAGI. V dropped 6 bases and J dropped 6; count of bases not matched to a gene: 7. CDR3: CASSPGGRNGYTF. The CDR3 DNA reads TGTGCCAGCAGCCCAGGGGGTAGGAATGGCTACACCTTC.

This clone showed up just a few times. V usage is TRBV6-4 and J usage is TRBJ1-2, with 7 bases identical to TRBD1. This CDR3 is built from 14 residues. Unmatched junction bases numbered 6, after V lost 6 bases and J lost 2 bases. Germline lookup yields CDR1 MRHNA and CDR2 SNTAGT. The CDR3 bases are TGTGCCAGCAGCAAGGACAGGACGAACTATGGCTACACCTTC. Translated: CASSKDRTNYGYTF.

This clone was detected only a few times. The CDR3 nucleotides read TGCAGCGTCGCCACCCTGAGCATGAACACTGAAGCTTTCTTT. It translates to CSVATLSMNTEAFF. This rearrangement joins TRBV29-1 to TRBJ1-1; D call uncertain. The CDR3 totals 14 residues. Germline-derived CDR1 and CDR2 are SQVTM and ANQGSEA. V lost 6 bases and J 0 bases, leaving 14 bases between the germline ends.

The chain joins TRBV19 to TRBJ1-2; 8 bases agree with TRBD1. CDR1 is LNHDA and CDR2 is SQIVND in the germline V gene (reference sequence). This CDR3 has 15 residues. The J segment lost 4 bases and the V segment lost 5 bases, leaving 9 bases of the junction unmatched. This CDR3 reads CASSHPGQVLYGYTF. The CDR3, as DNA: TGTGCCAGTAGTCACCCGGGACAGGTGCTCTATGGCTACACCTTC.

This chain connects TRBV30 to TRBJ1-1; maybe TRBD1 (6 bases). Germline V gene data show CDR1 as GTSNPN and CDR2 as SVGIG (reference sequence). This CDR3 contains 17 residues. V lost 0 bases, J lost 6 bases, and 23 bases lay in between. CDR3 nucleotide sequence: TGTGCCTGGAGTGTAAACAGGGCAAGTACTGGAACGGCTGAAGCTTTCTTT. It translates to CAWSVNRASTGTAEAFF.

V gene TRBV7-9 combines with J gene TRBJ2-3; 9 positions match TRBD1. The CDR3 runs to 18 residues. Trimming took 4 bases from V and 2 from J; bases not matched to a gene: 13. CDR1 is SEHNR and CDR2 is FQNEAQ in the germline V gene (reference sequence). The CDR3 sequence is CASSSDRMGQGFTDTQYF. CDR3 sequence (DNA): TGTGCCAGCAGCTCCGACCGTATGGGACAGGGATTCACAGATACGCAGTATTTT.

The chain uses TRBV18 and TRBJ1-1, with TRBD1 as a possible D gene (6 bases). Germline V gives CDR1 KGHSH, CDR2 LQKENI. Trimming took off 5 bases at V and 1 base at J, with 11 bases between the two ends. The CDR3 has 14 residues. The CDR3 DNA reads TGTGCCAGCTCAGAGGGACAAGCGAACACTGAAGCTTTCTTT. It translates to CASSEGQANTEAFF.

The J gene is TRBJ2-3, the V gene TRBV29-1; 7 bases map to TRBD1. The CDR3 consists of 15 residues. With 5 bases clipped from V and 3 bases from J, the junction kept 11 bases outside the gene matches. Germline CDR1 is SQVTM and CDR2 is ANQGSEA. The DNA of the CDR3 is TGCAGCGTTAGTCTTGCTAGGGGGCGAACAGATACGCAGTATTTT. Protein: CSVSLARGRTDTQYF.

This clone was picked up a small number of times. The chain has TRBV27 and TRBJ1-1, with D possibly being TRBD1 (5 bases). V was trimmed by 4 bases and J by 0 bases, leaving 12 bases between them. The CDR3 has 15 amino acids. The germline V gene has CDR1 MNHEY and CDR2 SMNVEV (reference sequence). This chain's CDR3 is CASSYATTVNTEAFF. CDR3 nucleotide sequence: TGTGCCAGCAGTTACGCCACGACAGTGAACACTGAAGCTTTCTTT.

This rearrangement joins TRBV4-2 to TRBJ1-2; 9 bases line up with TRBD1. The CDR3 is made up of 15 amino acids. Germline V lookup: CDR1 LGHNA, CDR2 YNFKEQ. V trimming: 3 bases; J trimming: 8 bases; junction bases outside the gene matches: 10. CDR3 nucleotide sequence: TGTGCCAGCAGCCAGGAGGCACAGGGGGCAGAGGGCTACACCTTC. This codes for CASSQEAQGAEGYTF.